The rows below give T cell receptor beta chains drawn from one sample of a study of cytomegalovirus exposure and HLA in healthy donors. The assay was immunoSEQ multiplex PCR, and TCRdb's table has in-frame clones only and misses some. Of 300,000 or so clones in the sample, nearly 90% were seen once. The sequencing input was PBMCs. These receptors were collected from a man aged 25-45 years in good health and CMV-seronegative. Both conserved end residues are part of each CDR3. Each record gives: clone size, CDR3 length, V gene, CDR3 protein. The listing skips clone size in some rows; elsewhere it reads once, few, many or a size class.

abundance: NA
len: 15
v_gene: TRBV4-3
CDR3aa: CASSQGTTHTSPLHF

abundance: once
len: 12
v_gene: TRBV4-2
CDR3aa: CASSQDREKLFF

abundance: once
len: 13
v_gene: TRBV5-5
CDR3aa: CASSRGGEQPQHF

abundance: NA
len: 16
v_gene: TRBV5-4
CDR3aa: CASSPPSAGRETEAFF

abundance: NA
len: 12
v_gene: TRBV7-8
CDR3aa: CASSSQGWEQYF

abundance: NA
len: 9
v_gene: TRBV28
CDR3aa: CASSPGRFF

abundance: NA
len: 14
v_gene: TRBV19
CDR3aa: CASTPGQENSPLHF

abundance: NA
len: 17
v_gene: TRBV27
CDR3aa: CASSFSRGPINTGELFF

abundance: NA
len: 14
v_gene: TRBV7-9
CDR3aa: CASISTGLEDTQYF

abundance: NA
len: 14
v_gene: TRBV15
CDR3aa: CATSSYRGTEPQHF

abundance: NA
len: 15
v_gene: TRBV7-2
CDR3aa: CASSLLGQINQPQHF

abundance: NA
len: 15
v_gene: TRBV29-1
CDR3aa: CSVGGYNRGTDTQYF

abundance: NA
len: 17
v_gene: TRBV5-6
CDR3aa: CASSLARRAGGRNEQFF

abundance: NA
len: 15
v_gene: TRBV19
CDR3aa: CASSIGGGLEETQYF

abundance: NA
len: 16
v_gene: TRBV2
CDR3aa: CASSASVGTGWEKLFF

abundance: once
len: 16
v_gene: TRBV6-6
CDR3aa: CASRPTGDGGRETQYF

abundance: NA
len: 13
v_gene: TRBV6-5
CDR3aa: CASTRGRNTEAFF

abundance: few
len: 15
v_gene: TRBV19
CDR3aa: CASRTAWTGVYGYTF

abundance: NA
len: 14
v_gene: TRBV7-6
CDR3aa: CASSLTQGPYEQYF

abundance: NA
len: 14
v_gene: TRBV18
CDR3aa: CASSRVGTSGEQYF

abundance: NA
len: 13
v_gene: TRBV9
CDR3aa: CASSVGGYTEAFF

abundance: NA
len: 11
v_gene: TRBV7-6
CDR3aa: CASSSAETQYF

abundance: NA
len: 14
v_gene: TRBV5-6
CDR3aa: CASSFQGDYYGYTF

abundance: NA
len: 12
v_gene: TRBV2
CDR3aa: CAGGRPNEKLFF

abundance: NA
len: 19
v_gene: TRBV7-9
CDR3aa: CASSLVPGEGLGSIDTQYF

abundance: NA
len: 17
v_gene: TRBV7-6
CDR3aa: CASSLSTAGVGNQPQHF

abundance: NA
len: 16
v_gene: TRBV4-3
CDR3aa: CASSQDPSGQGNEQYF

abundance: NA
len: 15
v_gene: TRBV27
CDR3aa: CASIWRGESTDTQYF

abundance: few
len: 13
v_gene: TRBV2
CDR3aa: CASSERGPGELFF

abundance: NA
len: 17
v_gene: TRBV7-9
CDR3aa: CASSDRWDRANTGELFF

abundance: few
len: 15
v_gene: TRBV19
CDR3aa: CASSIVPSVSYEQYF

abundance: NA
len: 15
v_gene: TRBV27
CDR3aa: CASSLRRVFPGELFF

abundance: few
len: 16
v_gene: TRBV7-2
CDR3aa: CASSFGRGQGATEAFF

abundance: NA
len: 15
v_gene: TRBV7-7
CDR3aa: CASSPSSGVIGELFF

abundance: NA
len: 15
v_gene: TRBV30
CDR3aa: CAWSRGTNGGEKLFF

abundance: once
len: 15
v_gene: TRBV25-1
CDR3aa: CATWTGGRSNQPQHF

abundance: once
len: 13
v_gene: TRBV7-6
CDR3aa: CASSREGGSPLHF

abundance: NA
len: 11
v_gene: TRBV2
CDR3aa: CASLRGNGYTF

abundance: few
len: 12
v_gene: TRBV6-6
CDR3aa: CASRGEYGEQYF

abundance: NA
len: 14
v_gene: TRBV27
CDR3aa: CASSFGQGAHEQYF

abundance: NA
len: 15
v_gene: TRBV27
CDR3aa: CASSKGGTGAPEAFF

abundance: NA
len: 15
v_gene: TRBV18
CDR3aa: CASSPLGQGNTEAFF

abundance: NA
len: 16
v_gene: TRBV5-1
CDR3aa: CASSLAGEGVNYGYTF

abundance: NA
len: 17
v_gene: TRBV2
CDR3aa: CASSDSGMSYSNQPQHF

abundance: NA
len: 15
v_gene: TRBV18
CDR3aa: CASSPRSGGTDTQYF

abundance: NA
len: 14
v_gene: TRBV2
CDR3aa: CASRADSSGNTIYF

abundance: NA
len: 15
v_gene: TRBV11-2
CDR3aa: CASSPPGQKNTEAFF

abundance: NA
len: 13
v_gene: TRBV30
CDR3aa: CAWSWGQNTEAFF

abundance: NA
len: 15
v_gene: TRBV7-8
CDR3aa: CASSLEGAIGEKLFF

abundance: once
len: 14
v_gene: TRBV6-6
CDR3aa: CASRRERGINEQYF

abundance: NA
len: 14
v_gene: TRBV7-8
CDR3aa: CASSYNPGGAGYTF

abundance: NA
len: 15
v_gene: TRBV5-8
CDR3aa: CASSRPDRLKETQYF